A single sample is the source of the 15 T cell receptor beta chains below, sequenced in a study of cytomegalovirus exposure and HLA in healthy donors (dated by TCRdb to the late 2010s). The library was made by the immunoSEQ multiplex PCR assay. A mixture of 60 forward primers for TCR Vbeta segments and 13 reverse primers for TCR Jbeta segments was used in the multiplex PCR. TCRdb's version of the immuneACCESS table is confined to in-frame rearrangements and falls short of the full clone set. An unresolved V gene accounts for under half of the shortfall where checked; the remainder is of unknown origin. This sample comprises some 98,000 clones, roughly four fifths of them detected only once. The ten largest clones capture 10% of the sample. Sequencing input: PBMCs. The receptors shown here come from a human donor in good health.

This clone was found once. CDR3 nucleotides: TGCGCCAGCAGCCTTACGGGACAGGGGACCGGTGAAGCTTTCTTT. It specifies CASSLTGQGTGEAFF. V gene TRBV5-1 combines with J gene TRBJ1-1; 10 nucleotides line up with TRBD1. The CDR3 runs to 15 residues. The germline V gene encodes CDR1 SGHRS and CDR2 YFSETQ. V shed 4 bases and J 7 bases; nucleotides not matched to a gene: 10.

The V and J genes are TRBV7-2 and TRBJ2-4; no clear D gene. The CDR3 is 16 residues long. CDR1 SGHTA and CDR2 FQGNSA come from the germline V gene. V was pared by 4 bases and J by 1 base, with 14 bases between. In DNA, the CDR3 is TGTGCCAGCAGCTCCGAAGTAACACGTGCCAAAAACATTCAGTACTTC. It translates to CASSSEVTRAKNIQYF. Full variable domain (outside the CDR3, taken from reference TRBV7-2 and TRBJ2-4): GAGVSQSPSNKVTEKGKDVELRCDPISGHTALYWYRQSLGQGLEFLIYFQGNSAPDKSGLPSDRFSAERTGGSVSTLTIQRTQQEDSAVYLCASSSEVTRAKNIQYFGAGTRLSVL.

The chain has TRBV19 and TRBJ2-2, with 8 bases fitting TRBD1. Germline trimming cut 3 bases from V and 8 bases from J; bases unmatched to any gene: 8. CDR1 is LNHDA and CDR2 is SQIVND in the germline V gene (reference sequence). The CDR3 contains 15 residues. CDR3 in DNA: TGTGCCAGTAGTATCTCAGGGGGCAGATTGGGGGAGCTGTTTTTT. It yields the protein CASSISGGRLGELFF.

The CDR3 loop is CASSYSPGGIGETQYF. The CDR3 nucleotides are TGTGCCAGCAGTTACTCGCCAGGGGGCATTGGGGAGACCCAGTACTTC. The chain carries TRBV6-5 and TRBJ2-5, with 8 bases matching TRBD1. The V gene's germline CDR1 is MNHEY and CDR2 SVGAGI. The CDR3 sequence is 16 residues long. J was trimmed by 5 bases and V by 0 bases; bases with no gene match: 8.

The chain has TRBV7-9 and TRBJ2-5, with 7 positions matching TRBD2. The end of the DNA fits TRBJ2-7 better, so the J call may be wrong. CDR1 is SEHNR and CDR2 is FQNEAQ in the germline V gene (reference sequence). There are 13 residues in the CDR3. The CDR3 region has the DNA TGTGCCAGCAGGGGGGGGATCTCCTACGAGCAGTACTTC. It translates to CASRGGISYEQYF.

The genes are TRBV5-4 and TRBJ2-3; TRBD1 matches 7 bases. Germline values: CDR1 SGHNT, CDR2 YYREEE (reference sequence). V lost 4 bases and J lost 2; bases outside the gene matches: 16. The CDR3 is made up of 18 amino acids. The CDR3 reads CASSRGVDRGTATDTQYF. The CDR3 DNA reads as TGTGCCAGCAGCCGGGGCGTGGATAGAGGGACAGCCACAGATACGCAGTATTTT.

This rearrangement joins TRBV30 to TRBJ2-7, with D possibly matching TRBD2 (6 bases). This CDR3 is 13 amino acids long. The germline V gene encodes CDR1 GTSNPN and CDR2 SVGIG (reference sequence). The V gene lost 1 base and the J gene lost 5 bases, with 12 bases spanning the gap. The CDR3 sequence: CAWSDGGANEQYF. The DNA for the CDR3 is TGTGCCTGGAGTGATGGAGGGGCCAACGAGCAGTACTTC.

The J gene is TRBJ1-4, the V gene TRBV4-1; 8 bases align to TRBD1. V dropped 8 bases and J dropped 7; count of bases not matched to a gene: 6. The CDR3 spans 13 residues. CDR1 MGHRA and CDR2 YSYEKL come from the germline V gene. The CDR3 sequence: CASRKQGAEKLFF. The CDR3, as DNA: TGCGCCAGCCGGAAGCAGGGGGCTGAAAAACTGTTTTTT.

The gene calls are TRBV6-6 and TRBJ2-1, with a possible D match to TRBD2 (7 bases). V gave up 5 bases and J gave up 8 bases, with 16 bases separating them. Germline V gene sequence: CDR1 MNHNY, CDR2 SVGAGI (reference sequence). The CDR3 has 14 amino acids. CDR3 sequence (DNA): TGTGCCAGCAGTAAGGAAGGGGGGGGGTATGAGCAGTTCTTC. The encoded protein is CASSKEGGGYEQFF.

V and J are TRBV19 and TRBJ1-6; D not resolved. Trimming removed 8 bases at V and 7 bases at J, with 12 bases between. The CDR3 has 13 amino acids. Germline CDR1 is LNHDA and CDR2 is SQIVND (reference sequence). The CDR3 nucleotides read TGTGCCAGTGGGTCAGGCGACAATTCACCCCTCCACTTT. This encodes CASGSGDNSPLHF.

The chain uses TRBV13 and TRBJ1-2; D possibly corresponds to TRBD1 (5 bases). Per the germline V gene, CDR1 is PRHDT and CDR2 is FYEKMQ (reference sequence). With 8 bases removed from V and 3 bases from J, the gap between germline ends came to 16 bases. CDR3 length equals 14 residues. CDR3 amino acids: CASEWRGRDYGYTF. The CDR3 nucleotides are TGTGCCAGCGAGTGGAGGGGTCGGGACTATGGCTACACCTTC.

The CDR3 loop reads CASAETRGEKLFF. The CDR3 nucleotides are TGTGCCAGCGCGGAGACGCGGGGTGAAAAACTGTTTTTT. This chain joins TRBV6-4 and TRBJ1-4; D gene unclear. Per the germline V gene, CDR1 is MRHNA and CDR2 is SNTAGT. V was shortened by 8 bases and J by 7 bases, with 14 bases between the two germline ends. The CDR3 runs 13 residues.

The chain employs TRBV10-3 and TRBJ1-1; the match to TRBD1 covers 9 bases. Germline trimming cut 0 bases from V and 4 bases from J; bases unmatched to any gene: 3. The CDR3 spans 15 residues. Germline V lookup: CDR1 ENHRY, CDR2 SYGVKD. The CDR3 sequence: CAISESGQGRTEAFF. For the CDR3, the DNA is TGTGCCATCAGTGAGTCTGGACAGGGGCGCACTGAAGCTTTCTTT.

This sequence joins TRBV5-4 and TRBJ2-3; D is ambiguous. Germline V lookup: CDR1 SGHNT, CDR2 YYREEE (reference sequence). There are 13 residues in the CDR3. V shed 4 bases and J shed 0 bases, with 6 bases lying between them. The CDR3 here is CASSVTSTDTQYF. The CDR3 bases are TGTGCCAGCAGCGTTACTAGCACAGATACGCAGTATTTT. The full variable domain, with the rest looked up from reference TRBV5-4 and TRBJ2-3, is ETGVTQSPTHLIKTRGQQVTLRCSSQSGHNTVSWYQQALGQGPQFIFQYYREEENGRGNFPPRFSGLQFPNYSSELNVNALELDDSALYLCASSVTSTDTQYFGPGTRLTVL.

The chain is built from TRBV19 and TRBJ2-5, with 9 nucleotides matching TRBD1. V trimming: 1 base; J trimming: 5 bases; junction bases outside the gene matches: 5. This CDR3 is 15 amino acids long. CDR1 is LNHDA, CDR2 SQIVND, per germline (reference sequence). CDR3 in amino acids: CASSIAGQGRETQYF. The DNA for the CDR3 is TGTGCCAGTAGTATAGCCGGACAGGGGCGGGAGACCCAGTACTTC.